This TCR beta chain was profiled in a study of T cell repertoires in cytomegalovirus infection. Across the whole study: Recently identified HLA-C-restricted and well-studied HLA-B-restricted CMV epitopes were used. Both CMV infection and a matching HLA type were indicated by public TCR beta signatures. Whole-study findings and limits: In two of eight donors, the top clonotype was HLA-C-restricted CMV-specific. Using cumulative public TCR beta family frequency, the authors identified those who carried CMV together with the relevant HLA.

In its sample, this clonotype was seen a few times. Its antigen remains unidentified. Each CDR3 protein gets one entry after TCRdb re-called the reads with MiXCR. In the table there are about 700,000 distinct CDR3 sequences, around 31% of which are singletons. This sample comprised cultured PBMCs, obtained from culture after CMV antigen stimulation. The receptor's source is a human donor in good health (CMV status not recorded). Some clones in this sample may be carry-over from other donors' samples.

CDR3 in DNA: TGTGCCAGCAGTAATCGGCTACACACCGGGGAGCTGTTTTTT. This codes for CASSNRLHTGELFF. This sequence joins TRBV12-3 or TRBV12-4 and TRBJ2-2; D is unresolved. The germline V and J ends were trimmed by 5 bases and 3 bases, with 10 bases remaining between them. This CDR3 spans 14 amino acids.